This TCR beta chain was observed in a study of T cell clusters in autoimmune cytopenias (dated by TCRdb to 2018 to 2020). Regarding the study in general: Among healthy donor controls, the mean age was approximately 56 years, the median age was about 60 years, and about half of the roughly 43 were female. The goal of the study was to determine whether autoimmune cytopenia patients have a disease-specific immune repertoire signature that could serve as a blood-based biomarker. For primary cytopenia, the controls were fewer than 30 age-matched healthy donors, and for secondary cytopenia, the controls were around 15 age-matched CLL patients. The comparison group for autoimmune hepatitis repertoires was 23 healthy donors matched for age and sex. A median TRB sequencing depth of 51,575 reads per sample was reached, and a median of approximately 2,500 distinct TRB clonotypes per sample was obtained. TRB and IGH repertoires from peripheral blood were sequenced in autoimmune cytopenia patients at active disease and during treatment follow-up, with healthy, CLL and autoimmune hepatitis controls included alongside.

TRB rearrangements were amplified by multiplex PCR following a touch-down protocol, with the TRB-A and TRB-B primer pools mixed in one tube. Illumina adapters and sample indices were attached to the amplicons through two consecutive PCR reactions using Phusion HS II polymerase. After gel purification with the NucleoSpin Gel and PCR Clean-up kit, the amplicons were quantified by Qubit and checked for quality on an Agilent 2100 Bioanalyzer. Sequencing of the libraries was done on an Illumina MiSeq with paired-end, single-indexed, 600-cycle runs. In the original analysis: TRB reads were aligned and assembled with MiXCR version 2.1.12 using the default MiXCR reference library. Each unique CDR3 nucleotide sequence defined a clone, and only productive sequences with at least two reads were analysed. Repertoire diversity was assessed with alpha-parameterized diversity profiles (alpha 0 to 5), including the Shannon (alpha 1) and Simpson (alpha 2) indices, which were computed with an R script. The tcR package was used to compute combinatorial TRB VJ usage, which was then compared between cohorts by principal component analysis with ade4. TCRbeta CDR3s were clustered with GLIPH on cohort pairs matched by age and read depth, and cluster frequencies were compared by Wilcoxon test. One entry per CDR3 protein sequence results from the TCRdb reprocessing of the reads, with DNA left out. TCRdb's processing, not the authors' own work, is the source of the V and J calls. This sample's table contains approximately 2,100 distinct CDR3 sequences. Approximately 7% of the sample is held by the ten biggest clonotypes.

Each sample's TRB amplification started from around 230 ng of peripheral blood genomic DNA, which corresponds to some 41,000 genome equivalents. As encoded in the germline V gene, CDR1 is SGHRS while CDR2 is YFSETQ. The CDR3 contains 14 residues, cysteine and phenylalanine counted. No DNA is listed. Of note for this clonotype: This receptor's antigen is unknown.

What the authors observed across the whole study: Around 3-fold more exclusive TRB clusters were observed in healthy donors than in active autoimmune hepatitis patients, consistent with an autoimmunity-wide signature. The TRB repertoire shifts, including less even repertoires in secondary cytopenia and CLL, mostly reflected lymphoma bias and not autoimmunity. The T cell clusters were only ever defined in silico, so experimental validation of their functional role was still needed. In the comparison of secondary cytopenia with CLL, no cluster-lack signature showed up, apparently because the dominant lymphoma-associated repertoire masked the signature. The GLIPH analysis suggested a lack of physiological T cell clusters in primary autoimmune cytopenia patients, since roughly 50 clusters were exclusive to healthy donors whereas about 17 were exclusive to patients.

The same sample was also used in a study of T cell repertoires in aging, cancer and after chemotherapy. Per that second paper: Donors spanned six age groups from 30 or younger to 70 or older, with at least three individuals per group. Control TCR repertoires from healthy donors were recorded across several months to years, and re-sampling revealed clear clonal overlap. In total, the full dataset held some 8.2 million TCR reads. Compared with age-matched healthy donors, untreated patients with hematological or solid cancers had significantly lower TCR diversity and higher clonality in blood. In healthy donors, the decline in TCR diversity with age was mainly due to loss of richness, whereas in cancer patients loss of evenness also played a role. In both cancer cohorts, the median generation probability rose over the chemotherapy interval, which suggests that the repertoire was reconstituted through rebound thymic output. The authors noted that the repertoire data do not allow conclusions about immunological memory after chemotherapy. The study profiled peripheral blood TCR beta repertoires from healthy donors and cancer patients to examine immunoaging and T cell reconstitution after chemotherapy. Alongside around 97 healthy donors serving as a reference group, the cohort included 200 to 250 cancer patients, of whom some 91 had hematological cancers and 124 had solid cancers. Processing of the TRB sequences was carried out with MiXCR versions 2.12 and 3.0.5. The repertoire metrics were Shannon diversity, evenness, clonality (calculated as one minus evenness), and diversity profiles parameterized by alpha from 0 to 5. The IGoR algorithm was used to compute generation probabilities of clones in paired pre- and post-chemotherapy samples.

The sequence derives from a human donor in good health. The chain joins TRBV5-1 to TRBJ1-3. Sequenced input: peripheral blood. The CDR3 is CASSFSNSGNTIYF.